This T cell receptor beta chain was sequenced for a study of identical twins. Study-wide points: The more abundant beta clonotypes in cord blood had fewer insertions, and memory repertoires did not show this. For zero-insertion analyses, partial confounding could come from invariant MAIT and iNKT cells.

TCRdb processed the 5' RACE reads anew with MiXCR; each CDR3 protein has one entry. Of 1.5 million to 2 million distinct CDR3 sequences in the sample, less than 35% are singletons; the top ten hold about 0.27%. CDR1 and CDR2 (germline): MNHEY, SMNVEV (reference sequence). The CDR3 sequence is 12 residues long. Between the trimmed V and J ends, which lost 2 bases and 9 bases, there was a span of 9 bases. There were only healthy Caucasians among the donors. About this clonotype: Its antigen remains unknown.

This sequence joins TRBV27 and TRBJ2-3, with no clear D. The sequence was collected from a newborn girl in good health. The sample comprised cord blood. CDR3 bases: TGTGCCAGCAGTTTACCGCCCAGAACGCAGTATTTT. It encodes CASSLPPRTQYF.